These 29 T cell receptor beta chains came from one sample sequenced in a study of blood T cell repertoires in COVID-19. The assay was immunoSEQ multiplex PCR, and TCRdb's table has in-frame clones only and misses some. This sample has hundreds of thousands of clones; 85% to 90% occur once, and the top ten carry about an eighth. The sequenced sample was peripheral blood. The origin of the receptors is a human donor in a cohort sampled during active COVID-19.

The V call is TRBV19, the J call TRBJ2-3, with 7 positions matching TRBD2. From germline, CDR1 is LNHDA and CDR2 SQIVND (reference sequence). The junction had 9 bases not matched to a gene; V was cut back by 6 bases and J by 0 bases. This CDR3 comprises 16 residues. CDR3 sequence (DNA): TGTGCCAGTAGCAGCGTCGGGGGGACTAGCACAGATACGCAGTATTTT. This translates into CASSSVGGTSTDTQYF.

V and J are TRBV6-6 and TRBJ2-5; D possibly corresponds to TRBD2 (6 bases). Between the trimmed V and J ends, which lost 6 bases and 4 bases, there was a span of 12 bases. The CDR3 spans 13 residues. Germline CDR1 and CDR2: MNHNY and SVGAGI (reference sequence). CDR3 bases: TGTGCCAGCAGGGGGAGGACCGCAGAGACCCAGTACTTC. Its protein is CASRGRTAETQYF.

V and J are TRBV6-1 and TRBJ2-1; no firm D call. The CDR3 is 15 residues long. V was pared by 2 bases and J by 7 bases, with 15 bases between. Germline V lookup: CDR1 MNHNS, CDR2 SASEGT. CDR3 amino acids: CASSEFAFTGNEQFF. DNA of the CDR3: TGTGCCAGCAGTGAATTTGCCTTTACCGGGAATGAGCAGTTCTTC.

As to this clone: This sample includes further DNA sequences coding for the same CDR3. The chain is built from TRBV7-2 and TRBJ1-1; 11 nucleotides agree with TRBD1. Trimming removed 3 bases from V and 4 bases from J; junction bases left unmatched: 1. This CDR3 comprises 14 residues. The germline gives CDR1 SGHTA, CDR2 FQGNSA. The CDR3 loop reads CASSFGTGGTEAFF. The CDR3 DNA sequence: TGTGCCAGCAGCTTTGGGACAGGGGGCACTGAAGCTTTCTTT.

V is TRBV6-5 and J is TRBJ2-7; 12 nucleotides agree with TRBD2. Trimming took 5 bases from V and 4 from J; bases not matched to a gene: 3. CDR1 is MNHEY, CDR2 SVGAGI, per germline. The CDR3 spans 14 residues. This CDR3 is CASSKTSGSYEQYF. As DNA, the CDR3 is TGTGCCAGCAGTAAGACTAGCGGGAGTTACGAGCAGTACTTC.

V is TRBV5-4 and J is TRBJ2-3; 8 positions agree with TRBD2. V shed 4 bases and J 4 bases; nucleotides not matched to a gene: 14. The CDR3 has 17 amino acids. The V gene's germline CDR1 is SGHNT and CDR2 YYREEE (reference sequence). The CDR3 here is CASSTSLGRAGADTQYF. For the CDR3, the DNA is TGTGCCAGCAGCACATCACTCGGGAGGGCGGGAGCAGATACGCAGTATTTT. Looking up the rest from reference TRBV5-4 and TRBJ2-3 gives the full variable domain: ETGVTQSPTHLIKTRGQQVTLRCSSQSGHNTVSWYQQALGQGPQFIFQYYREEENGRGNFPPRFSGLQFPNYSSELNVNALELDDSALYLCASSTSLGRAGADTQYFGPGTRLTVL.

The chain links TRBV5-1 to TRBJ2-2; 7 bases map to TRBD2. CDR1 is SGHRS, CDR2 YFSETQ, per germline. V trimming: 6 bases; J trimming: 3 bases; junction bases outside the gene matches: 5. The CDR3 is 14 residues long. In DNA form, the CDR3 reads TGCGCCAGCACGACGGGAGGCGACACCGGGGAGCTGTTTTTT. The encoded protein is CASTTGGDTGELFF.

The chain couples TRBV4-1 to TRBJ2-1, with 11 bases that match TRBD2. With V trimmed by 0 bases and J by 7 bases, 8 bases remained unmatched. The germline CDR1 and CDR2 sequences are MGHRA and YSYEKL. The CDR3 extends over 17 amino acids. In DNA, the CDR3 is TGCGCCAGCAGCCAAGATATAGGGGCTAGCGGGAGGAATGAGCAGTTCTTC. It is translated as CASSQDIGASGRNEQFF.

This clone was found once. CDR3 in amino acids: CATTPFYWRGEAQETQYF. CDR3 bases: TGTGCCACCACCCCATTCTATTGGAGGGGAGAGGCCCAAGAGACCCAGTACTTC. The chain joins TRBV24-1 to TRBJ2-5; D perhaps matches TRBD2 (6 bases). CDR1 is KGHDR, CDR2 SFDVKD, per germline. Trimming took 8 bases from V and 1 from J, leaving 25 bases between them. The length of the CDR3 is 18 residues.

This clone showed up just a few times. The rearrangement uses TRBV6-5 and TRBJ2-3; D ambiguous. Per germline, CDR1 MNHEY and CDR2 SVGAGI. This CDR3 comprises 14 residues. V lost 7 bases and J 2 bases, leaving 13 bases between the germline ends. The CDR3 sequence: CASIAFRLTDTQYF. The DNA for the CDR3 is TGTGCCAGCATTGCGTTTCGACTCACAGATACGCAGTATTTT.

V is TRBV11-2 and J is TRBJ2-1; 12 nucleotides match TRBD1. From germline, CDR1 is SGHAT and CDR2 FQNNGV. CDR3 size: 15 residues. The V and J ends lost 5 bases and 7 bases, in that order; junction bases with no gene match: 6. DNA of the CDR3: TGTGCCAGCAGCCGCGGGACAGGGGGCCCAAATGAGCAGTTCTTC. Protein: CASSRGTGGPNEQFF.

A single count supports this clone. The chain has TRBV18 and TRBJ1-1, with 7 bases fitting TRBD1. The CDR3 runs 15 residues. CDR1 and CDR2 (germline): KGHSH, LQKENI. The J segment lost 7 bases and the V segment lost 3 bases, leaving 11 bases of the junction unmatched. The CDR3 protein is CASSPTIDRAVEAFF. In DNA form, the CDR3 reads TGTGCCAGCTCACCGACGATCGACAGGGCTGTTGAAGCTTTCTTT.

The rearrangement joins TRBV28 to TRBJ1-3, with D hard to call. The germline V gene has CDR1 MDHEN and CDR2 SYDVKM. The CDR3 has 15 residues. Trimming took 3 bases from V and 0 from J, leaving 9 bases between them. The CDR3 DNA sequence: TGTGCCAGCAGTTTTGGAGGGTACTCTGGAAACACCATATATTTT. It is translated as CASSFGGYSGNTIYF. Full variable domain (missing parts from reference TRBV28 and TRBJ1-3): DVKVTQSSRYLVKRTGEKVFLECVQDMDHENMFWYRQDPGLGLRLIYFSYDVKMKEKGDIPEGYSVSREKKERFSLILESASTNQTSMYLCASSFGGYSGNTIYFGEGSWLTVV.

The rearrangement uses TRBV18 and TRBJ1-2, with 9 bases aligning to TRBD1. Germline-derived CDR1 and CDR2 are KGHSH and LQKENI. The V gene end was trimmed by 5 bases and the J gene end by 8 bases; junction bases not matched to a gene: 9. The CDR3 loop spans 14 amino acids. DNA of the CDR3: TGTGCCAGCTCAGCCGACAGGGGGTTAACGGGCTACACCTTC. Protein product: CASSADRGLTGYTF.

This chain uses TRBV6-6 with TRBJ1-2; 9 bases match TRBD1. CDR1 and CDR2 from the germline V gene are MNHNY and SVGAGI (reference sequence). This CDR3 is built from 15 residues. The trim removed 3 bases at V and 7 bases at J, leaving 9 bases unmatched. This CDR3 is CASSYPGQGLPGYTF. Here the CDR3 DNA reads TGTGCCAGCAGTTATCCGGGACAGGGCCTCCCTGGCTACACCTTC.

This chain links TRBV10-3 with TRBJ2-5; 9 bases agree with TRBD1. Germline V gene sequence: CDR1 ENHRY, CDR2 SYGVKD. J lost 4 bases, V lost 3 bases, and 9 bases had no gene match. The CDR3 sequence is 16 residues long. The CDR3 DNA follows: TGTGCCATCAGTGACAGTCCCGGACAGGGGAGAGAGACCCAGTACTTC. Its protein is CAISDSPGQGRETQYF.

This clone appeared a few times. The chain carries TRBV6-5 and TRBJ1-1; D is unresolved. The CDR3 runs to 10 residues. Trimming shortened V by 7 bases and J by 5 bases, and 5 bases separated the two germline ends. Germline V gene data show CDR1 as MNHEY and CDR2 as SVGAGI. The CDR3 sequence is CASMETEAFF. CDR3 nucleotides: TGTGCCAGCATGGAGACTGAAGCTTTCTTT.

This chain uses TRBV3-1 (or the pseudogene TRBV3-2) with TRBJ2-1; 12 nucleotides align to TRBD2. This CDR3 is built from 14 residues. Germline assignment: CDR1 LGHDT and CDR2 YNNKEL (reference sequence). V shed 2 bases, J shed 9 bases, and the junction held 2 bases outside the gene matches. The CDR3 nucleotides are TGTGCCAGCAGCCAACTAGCGGGAGGGTCTGAGCAGTTCTTC. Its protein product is CASSQLAGGSEQFF.

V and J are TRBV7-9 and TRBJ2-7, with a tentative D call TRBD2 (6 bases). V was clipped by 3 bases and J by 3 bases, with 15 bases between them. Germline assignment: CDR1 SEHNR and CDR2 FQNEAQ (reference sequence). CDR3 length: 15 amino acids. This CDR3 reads CASSLGTGTHYEQYF. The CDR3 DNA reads TGTGCCAGCAGCTTGGGCACCGGGACTCACTACGAGCAGTACTTC.

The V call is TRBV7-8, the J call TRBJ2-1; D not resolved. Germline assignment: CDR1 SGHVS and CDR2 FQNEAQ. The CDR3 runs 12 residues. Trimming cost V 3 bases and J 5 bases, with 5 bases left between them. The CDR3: CASSFRDNEQFF. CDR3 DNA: TGTGCCAGCAGCTTCCGAGACAATGAGCAGTTCTTC.

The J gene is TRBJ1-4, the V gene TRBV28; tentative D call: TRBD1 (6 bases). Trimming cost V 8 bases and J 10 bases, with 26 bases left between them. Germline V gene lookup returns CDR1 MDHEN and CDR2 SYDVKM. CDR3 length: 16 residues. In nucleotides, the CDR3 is TGTGCCAGCGATGAACCTAGGTTGGGGACAAAAGGAAAACTGTTTTTT. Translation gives CASDEPRLGTKGKLFF.

CDR3 amino acids: CASSLRVGYEQYF. Here the CDR3 DNA reads TGTGCCAGTAGCCTCCGGGTGGGCTACGAGCAGTACTTC. V and J are TRBV19 and TRBJ2-7, with D unclear. Between the trimmed V and J ends, which lost 6 bases and 3 bases, there was a span of 12 bases. This CDR3 has 13 amino acids. Germline lookup yields CDR1 LNHDA and CDR2 SQIVND (reference sequence).

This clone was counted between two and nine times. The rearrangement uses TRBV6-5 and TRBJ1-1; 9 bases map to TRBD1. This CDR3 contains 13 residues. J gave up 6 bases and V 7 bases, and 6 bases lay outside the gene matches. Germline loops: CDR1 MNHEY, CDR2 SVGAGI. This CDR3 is CASNVDRGAEAFF. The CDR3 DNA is TGTGCCAGCAACGTGGACAGGGGCGCTGAAGCTTTCTTT.

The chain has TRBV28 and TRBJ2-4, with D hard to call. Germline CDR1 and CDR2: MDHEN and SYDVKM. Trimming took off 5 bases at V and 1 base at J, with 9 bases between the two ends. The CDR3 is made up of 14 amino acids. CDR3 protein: CASSPTRAKNIQYF. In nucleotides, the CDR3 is TGTGCCAGCAGTCCTACCCGGGCCAAAAACATTCAGTACTTC.

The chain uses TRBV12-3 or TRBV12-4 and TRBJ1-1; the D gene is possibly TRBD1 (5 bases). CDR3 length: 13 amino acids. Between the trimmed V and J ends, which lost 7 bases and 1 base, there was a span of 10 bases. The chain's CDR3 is CASTPQGNTEAFF. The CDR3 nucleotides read TGTGCCAGCACCCCCCAGGGGAACACTGAAGCTTTCTTT.

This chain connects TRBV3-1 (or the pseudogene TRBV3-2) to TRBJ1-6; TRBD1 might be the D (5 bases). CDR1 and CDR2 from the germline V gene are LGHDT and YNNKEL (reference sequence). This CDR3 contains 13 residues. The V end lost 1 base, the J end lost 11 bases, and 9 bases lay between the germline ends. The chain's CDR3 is CASSQVRQPPLHF. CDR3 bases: TGTGCCAGCAGCCAAGTTCGACAGCCACCCCTCCACTTT.

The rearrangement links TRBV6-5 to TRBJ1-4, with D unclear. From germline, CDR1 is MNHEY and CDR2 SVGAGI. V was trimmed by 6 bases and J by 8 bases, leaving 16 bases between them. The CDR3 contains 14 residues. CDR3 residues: CASRNLRGNEKLFF. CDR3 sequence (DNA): TGTGCCAGCAGGAACCTCCGCGGGAACGAAAAACTGTTTTTT.

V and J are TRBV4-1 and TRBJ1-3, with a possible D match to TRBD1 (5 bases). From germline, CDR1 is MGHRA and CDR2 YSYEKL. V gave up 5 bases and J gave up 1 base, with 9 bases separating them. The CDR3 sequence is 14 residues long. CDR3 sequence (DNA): TGCGCCAGCAGCGACGACAGTTCTGGAAACACCATATATTTT. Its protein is CASSDDSSGNTIYF.

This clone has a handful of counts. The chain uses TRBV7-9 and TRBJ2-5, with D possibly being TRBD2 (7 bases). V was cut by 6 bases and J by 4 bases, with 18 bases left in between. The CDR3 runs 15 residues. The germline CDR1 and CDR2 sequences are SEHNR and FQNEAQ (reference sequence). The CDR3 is CASSFRTGGGETQYF. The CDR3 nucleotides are TGTGCCAGCAGTTTTAGGACGGGGGGCGGAGAGACCCAGTACTTC.